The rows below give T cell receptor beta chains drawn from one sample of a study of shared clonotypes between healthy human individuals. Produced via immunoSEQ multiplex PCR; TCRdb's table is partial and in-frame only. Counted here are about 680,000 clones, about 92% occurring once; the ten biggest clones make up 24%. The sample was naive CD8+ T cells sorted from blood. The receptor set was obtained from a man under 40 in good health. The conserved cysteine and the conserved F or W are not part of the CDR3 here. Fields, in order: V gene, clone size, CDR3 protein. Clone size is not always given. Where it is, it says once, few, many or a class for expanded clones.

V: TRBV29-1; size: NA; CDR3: SARSRDTGELF
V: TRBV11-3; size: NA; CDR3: ASSSPMDAPHTQY
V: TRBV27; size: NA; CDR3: ASRGGEGTGELF
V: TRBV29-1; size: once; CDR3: SVEDTLRTEAF
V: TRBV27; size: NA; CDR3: ASKSTPSGANVLT
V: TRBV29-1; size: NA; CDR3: SVEGLAGIPYNEQF
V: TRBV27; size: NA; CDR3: ASSSWDNEQY
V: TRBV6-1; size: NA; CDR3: ASSSGPTAGQY
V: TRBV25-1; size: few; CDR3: ASTGHSSYEQY
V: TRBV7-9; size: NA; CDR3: ASSPRLAVYNEQF
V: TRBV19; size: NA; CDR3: ASSILQGGSYEQY
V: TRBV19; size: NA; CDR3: ASSRLASSYNEQF
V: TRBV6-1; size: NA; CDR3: ASSSRDGSYEQY
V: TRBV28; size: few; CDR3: ASRGVTYEQY
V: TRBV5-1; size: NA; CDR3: ASSTGQGYEQY
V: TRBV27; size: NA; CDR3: ASSNYDRGDTEAF
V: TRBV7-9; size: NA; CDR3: ASSFPGTSAEQF
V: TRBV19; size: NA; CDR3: ASSTWRERGEQF
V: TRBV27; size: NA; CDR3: ASSWGRKGYEQY
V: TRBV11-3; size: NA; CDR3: ASSPPNSGGYNEQF
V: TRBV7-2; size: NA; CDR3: ASSLGYNEQF
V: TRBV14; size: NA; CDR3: ASSQEWTGIYEQY
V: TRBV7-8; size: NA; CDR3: ASSPWFLGARDVGYT
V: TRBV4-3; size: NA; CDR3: ASSQEPGGTYEQY
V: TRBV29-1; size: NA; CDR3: SVEQGVKNIQY
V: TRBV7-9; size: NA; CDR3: ASSSGLAETGEQF
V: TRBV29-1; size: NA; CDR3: SVELAGVYNEQF
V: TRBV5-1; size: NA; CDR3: ASSYGQGENEQF
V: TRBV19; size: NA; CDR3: ASSQVPAQPQH
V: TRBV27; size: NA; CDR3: ASSFGTGGPQH
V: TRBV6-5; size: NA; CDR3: ASSSVAGDTQY
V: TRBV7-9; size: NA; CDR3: ASNANPIFGYT
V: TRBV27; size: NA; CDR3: ASSTSSSTYEQY
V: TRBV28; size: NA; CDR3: ASSLRGRPAYEQY
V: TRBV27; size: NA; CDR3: ASSLWQVNTGELF
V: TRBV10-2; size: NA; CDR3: ASSDRLTLYTGELF
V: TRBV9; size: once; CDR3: ASSVGRGDEKLF
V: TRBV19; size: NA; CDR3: ASSINRGLNTEAF
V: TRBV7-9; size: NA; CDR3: ASTSTAGQGYREQY
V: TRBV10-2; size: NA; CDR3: ASTGLAGGLPSDTQY
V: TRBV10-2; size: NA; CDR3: ASSELSSYNEQF
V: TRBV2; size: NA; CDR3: ASTGSTDTQY
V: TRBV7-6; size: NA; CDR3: ASSLEPNWNEKLF
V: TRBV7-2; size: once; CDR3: ASSLVRGRAGHETQY
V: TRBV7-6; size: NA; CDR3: ASSSSAGPQETQY
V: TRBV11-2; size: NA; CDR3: ASSSASAAQYEAYGEQY
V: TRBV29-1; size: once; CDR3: SLQLAGGNEQF
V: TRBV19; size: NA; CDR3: ASGARDSHNEQF
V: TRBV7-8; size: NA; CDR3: ASSLLAGTSTDTQY
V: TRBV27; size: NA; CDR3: ASSSSLAGERNEQF
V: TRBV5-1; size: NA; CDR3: ASSLALSYEQY
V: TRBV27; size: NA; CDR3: ASSLSPNNEQF
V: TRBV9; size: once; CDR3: ASSQRLTSASYEQY